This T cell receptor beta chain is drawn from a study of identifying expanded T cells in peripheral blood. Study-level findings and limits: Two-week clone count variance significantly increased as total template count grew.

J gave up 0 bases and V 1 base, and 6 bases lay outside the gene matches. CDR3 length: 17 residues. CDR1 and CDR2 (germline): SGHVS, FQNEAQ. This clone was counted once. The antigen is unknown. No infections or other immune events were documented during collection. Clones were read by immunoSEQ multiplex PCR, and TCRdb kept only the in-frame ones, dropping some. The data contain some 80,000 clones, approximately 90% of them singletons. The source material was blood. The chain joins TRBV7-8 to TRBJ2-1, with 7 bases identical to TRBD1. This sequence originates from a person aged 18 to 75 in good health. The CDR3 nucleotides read TGTGCCAGCAGCTTAGTAGGGGGACAGAGCTCCTACAATGAGCAGTTCTTC. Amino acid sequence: CASSLVGGQSSYNEQFF.